This record looks at one T cell receptor beta chain sequence and its context. These data belong to a study of blood T cell repertoires in COVID-19. Profiled with immunoSEQ multiplex PCR; TCRdb holds only in-frame clones, not every one. The table has approximately 140,000 clones, approximately 86% seen once. The V gene end was trimmed by 2 bases and the J gene end by 1 base; junction bases not matched to a gene: 5. The CDR3 totals 15 residues. Germline loops: CDR1 SGHRS, CDR2 YFSETQ. The sequenced sample was PBMCs or T cells enriched from blood (not recorded which). The receptor's source is a woman between 45 and 60 years old who had recovered from COVID-19. The chain recombines TRBV5-1 with TRBJ2-7; 8 bases fit TRBD1. The CDR3 DNA reads as TGCGCCAGCAGCTTATGGACAGGGACATCCTACGAGCAGTACTTC. Its translation is CASSLWTGTSYEQYF.